The 6 T cell receptor beta chains below were found in one sample sequenced in a study of T-cell reconstitution after alpha-beta-depleted transplantation in children. A TCRbeta library incorporating unique molecular identifiers was prepared. TCRdb reprocessed the PCR reads with MiXCR, giving one entry per CDR3 protein. The sample lists about 340,000 distinct CDR3 sequences, 10% occurring once. The input for sequencing was PBMCs from the stem cell graft donor, taken from the stem cell graft. The origin of the receptors is a human donor who donated a stem cell graft to a child with acute lymphoblastic leukemia.

As regards this clonotype: A much more abundant neighbour one base away suggests this may be a read error. CDR3 region: CASSYTTGAPPGEQYF. The CDR3 DNA reads TGTGCCAGCAGTTACACGACAGGGGCTCCCCCAGGGGAGCAGTACTTC. This chain connects TRBV6-5 to TRBJ2-7, with 8 bases matching TRBD1. Germline-derived CDR1 and CDR2 are MNHEY and SVGAGI. The CDR3 runs to 16 residues. The V segment lost 2 bases and the J segment 7 bases; nucleotides outside the gene matches: 13.

This clonotype was picked up many times. CDR3 residues: CASSIAGAINEQFF. CDR3 nucleotides: TGTGCCAGCAGTATAGCGGGAGCAATCAATGAGCAGTTCTTC. This chain connects TRBV27 to TRBJ2-1, with TRBD2 identical over 9 bases. The germline CDR1 and CDR2 sequences are MNHEY and SMNVEV (reference sequence). CDR3 size: 14 residues. V was pared by 5 bases and J by 6 bases, with 5 bases of the junction left unmatched.

The chain combines TRBV4-1 with TRBJ2-7; 7 bases map to TRBD1. The J segment lost 2 bases and the V segment lost 0 bases, leaving 4 bases of the junction unmatched. Germline V gene lookup returns CDR1 MGHRA and CDR2 YSYEKL. CDR3 length equals 15 residues. The CDR3 is CASSQEDRPAYEQYF. The CDR3, as DNA: TGCGCCAGCAGCCAAGAGGACAGGCCAGCCTACGAGCAGTACTTC.

V gene TRBV5-1 combines with J gene TRBJ2-7; maybe TRBD1 (5 bases). The CDR3 is 12 amino acids. The ends were cut back, 5 bases at V and 2 bases at J, with 8 bases in the middle. CDR1 and CDR2 (germline): SGHRS, YFSETQ. As DNA, the CDR3 is TGCGCCAGCAGATTGACAGCCTACGAGCAGTACTTC. Translation gives CASRLTAYEQYF.

The gene calls are TRBV7-8 and TRBJ2-5, with unresolved D. From germline, CDR1 is SGHVS and CDR2 FQNEAQ. The CDR3 sequence is 16 residues long. Trimming stripped 0 bases from V and 5 bases from J, with 16 bases between. CDR3 protein: CASSLAQVARFETQYF. The CDR3 bases are TGTGCCAGCAGCTTAGCGCAAGTAGCTAGGTTTGAGACCCAGTACTTC.

A word on this clonotype: A junction end diverges from the germline sequence, so it may reflect a read error. The genes are TRBV5-1 and TRBJ2-6; D is tentatively TRBD1 or TRBD2 (5 bases each). The CDR3 is 16 residues long. Germline V lookup: CDR1 SGHRS, CDR2 YFSETQ. The CDR3 DNA sequence: TGCGCCAGCAGCCTGGGGATAAAGGACGGGGCCAACGGCCTGACTTTC. Translation: CASSLGIKDGANGLTF.